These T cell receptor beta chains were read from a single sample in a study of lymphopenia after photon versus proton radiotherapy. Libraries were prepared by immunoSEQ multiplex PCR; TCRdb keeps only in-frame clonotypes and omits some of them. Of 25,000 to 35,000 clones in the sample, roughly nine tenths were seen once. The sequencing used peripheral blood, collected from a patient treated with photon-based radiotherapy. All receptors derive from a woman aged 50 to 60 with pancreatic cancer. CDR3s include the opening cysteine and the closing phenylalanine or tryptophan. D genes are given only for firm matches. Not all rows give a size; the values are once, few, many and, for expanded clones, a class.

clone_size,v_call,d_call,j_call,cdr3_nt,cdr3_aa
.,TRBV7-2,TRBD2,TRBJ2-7,TGTGCCAGCAGCTTAGGTAGAGCTAGCGGGGCCTCCTACGAGCAGTACTTC,CASSLGRASGASYEQYF
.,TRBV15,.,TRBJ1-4,TGTGCCACCAGCAGAGATGCAGGGACGTCCCACTTGGACGGGGAAAAACTGTTTTTT,CATSRDAGTSHLDGEKLFF
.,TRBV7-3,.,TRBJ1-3,TGTGCCAGCAGCCTATTCGGCTCTGGAAACACCATATATTTT,CASSLFGSGNTIYF
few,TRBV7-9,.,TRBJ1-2,TGTGCCAGCAGCCCTAGCCACTCGACCTATGGCTACACCTTC,CASSPSHSTYGYTF
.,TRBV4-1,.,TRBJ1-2,TGCGCCAGCAGCCAGGGTTCTGATGGCTACACCTTC,CASSQGSDGYTF
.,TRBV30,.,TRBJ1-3,TGTGCCTGGAGAGCCACAACCGACTCTGGAAACACCATATATTTT,CAWRATTDSGNTIYF
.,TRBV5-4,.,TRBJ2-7,TGTGCCAGCAGCTTGAGGGGAACGTCCTACGAGCAGTACTTC,CASSLRGTSYEQYF
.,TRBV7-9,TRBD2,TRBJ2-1,TGTGCCAGCAGCCCTAGCGGGGGCACCTACAATGAGCAGTTCTTC,CASSPSGGTYNEQFF
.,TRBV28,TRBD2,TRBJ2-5,TGTGCCAGCAGTCTGTCGGCGGCGGGAGGTGAAGAGACCCAGTACTTC,CASSLSAAGGEETQYF
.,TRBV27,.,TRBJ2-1,TGTGCCAGCAGTTTAGAAAGGGCTTGGGGCCACAATGAGCAGTTCTTC,CASSLERAWGHNEQFF
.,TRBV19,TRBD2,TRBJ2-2,TGTGCCAGTTCGTTACTAGCGGGAACCCACACTTCGAACACCGGGGAGCTGTTTTTT,CASSLLAGTHTSNTGELFF
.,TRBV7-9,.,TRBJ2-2,TGTGCCAGCAGCTTAGTGGGGCCCCCAGAGCTGTTTTTT,CASSLVGPPELFF
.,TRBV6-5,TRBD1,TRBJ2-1,TGTGCCAGCAGCCCACGACAGGGGACGGGGAATGAGCAGTTCTTC,CASSPRQGTGNEQFF
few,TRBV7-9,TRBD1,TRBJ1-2,TGTGCCAGCGTATGGGGACAGAACTATGGCTACACCTTC,CASVWGQNYGYTF
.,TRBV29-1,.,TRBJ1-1,TGCAGCGTGACAGCTCCGGGGACTGAAGCTTTCTTT,CSVTAPGTEAFF
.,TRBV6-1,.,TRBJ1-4,TGTGCCAGCAGTGAAGCGTCGGGGGGCTTAAATGAAAAACTGTTTTTT,CASSEASGGLNEKLFF
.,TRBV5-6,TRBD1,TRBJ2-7,TGTGCCAGCAGCTCGGGACAGGGGATGTACGAGCAGTACTTC,CASSSGQGMYEQYF
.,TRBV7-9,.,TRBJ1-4,TGTGCCAGCAGCTTTAACCTTAGGGGGTCGACTCAACTGTTTTTT,CASSFNLRGSTQLFF
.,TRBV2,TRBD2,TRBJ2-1,TGTGCCAGCGGAACTCCCATAGGACTAGCGGGGGGCGTCAATGAGCAGTTCTTC,CASGTPIGLAGGVNEQFF
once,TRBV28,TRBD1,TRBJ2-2,TGTGCCAGCAGCAGGGGGCTGGGCACCGGGGAGCTGTTTTTT,CASSRGLGTGELFF
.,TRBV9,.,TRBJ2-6,TGTGCCAGCATGGGCGGTGGCCAATCTGGGGCCAACGTCCTGACTTTC,CASMGGGQSGANVLTF
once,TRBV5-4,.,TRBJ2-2,TGTGCCAGCAGCGGCGGGACGAGCGGACTGAACACCGGGGAGCTGTTTTTT,CASSGGTSGLNTGELFF
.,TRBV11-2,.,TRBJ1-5,TGTGCCAGCAGCTTAGGGATTGGCAATCAGCCCCAGCATTTT,CASSLGIGNQPQHF
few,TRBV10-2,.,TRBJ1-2,TGCGCCAGCAGTGAGTCTCCGACGATAGATGGCTACACCTTC,CASSESPTIDGYTF
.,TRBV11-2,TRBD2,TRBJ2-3,TGTGCCAGCAGCTTAAGCGGGAGGGCCGAGGTAGATACGCAGTATTTT,CASSLSGRAEVDTQYF
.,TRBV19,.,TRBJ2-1,TGTGCCAGTACCCCAACTGGCGGGAAGGGTGAGCAGTTCTTC,CASTPTGGKGEQFF
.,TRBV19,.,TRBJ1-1,TGTGCCAGTAGTATAACGGTCGGCACTGAAGCTTTCTTT,CASSITVGTEAFF
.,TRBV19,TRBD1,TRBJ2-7,TGTGCCAGTAGTATATCCTCCCTCGGACAGGGGGACCACGAGCAGTACTTC,CASSISSLGQGDHEQYF
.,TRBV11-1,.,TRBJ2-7,TGTGCCAGCAGCTTAGAGGGTAAACCAGGGGTTACCTCCTACGAGCAGTACTTC,CASSLEGKPGVTSYEQYF
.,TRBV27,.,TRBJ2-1,TGTGCCAGCAACTCACCAGGGACTGAGCAGTTCTTC,CASNSPGTEQFF
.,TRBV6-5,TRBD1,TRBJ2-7,TGTGCCAGCAGATTTATTCGGGACAGACCCTACGAGCAGTACTTC,CASRFIRDRPYEQYF
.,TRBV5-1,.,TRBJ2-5,TGCGCCAGCAGCTTGGATGGACGGAACCAAGAGACCCAGTACTTC,CASSLDGRNQETQYF
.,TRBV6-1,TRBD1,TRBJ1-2,TGTGCCAGCAGTGACAAGCCGGGACAGGGGAACTATGGCTACACCTTC,CASSDKPGQGNYGYTF
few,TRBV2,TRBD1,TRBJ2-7,TGTGCCAGCACCTCGCAGGGGGTCGAGCAGTACTTC,CASTSQGVEQYF
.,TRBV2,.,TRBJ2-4,TGTGCCAGCATCGGACTTTTCAAAAACATTCAGTACTTC,CASIGLFKNIQYF
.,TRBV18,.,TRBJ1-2,TGTGCCAGCTCACCAAAGAACGGGGGAGTGCATGGCTACACCTTC,CASSPKNGGVHGYTF
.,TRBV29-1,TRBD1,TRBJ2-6,TGCAGCGTTGGGGACAGGGAATTGAGCGGGGCCAACGTCCTGACTTTC,CSVGDRELSGANVLTF
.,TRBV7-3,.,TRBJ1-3,TGTGCCAGCAGCTCAGGGATTCCCGGAAACACCATATATTTT,CASSSGIPGNTIYF
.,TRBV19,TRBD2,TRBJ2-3,TGTGCCAGTAGTACCCGGACTAGCGAGGCAGATACGCAGTATTTT,CASSTRTSEADTQYF
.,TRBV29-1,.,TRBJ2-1,TGCAGCGTCCATAGGGGTGGCGAGCAGTTCTTC,CSVHRGGEQFF
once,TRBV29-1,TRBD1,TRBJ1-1,TGCAGCGTTGGTGGACAGGGATCTGAAGCTTTCTTT,CSVGGQGSEAFF
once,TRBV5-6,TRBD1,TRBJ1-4,TGTGCCAGCAGCCTTAGACAGGGAGGGAATGAAAAACTGTTTTTT,CASSLRQGGNEKLFF
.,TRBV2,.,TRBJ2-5,TGTGCCAGCAGTGGATCGGGACAAGAGACCCAGTACTTC,CASSGSGQETQYF
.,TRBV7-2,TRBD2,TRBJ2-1,TGTGCCAGCAGCTTAGAGGGACTAGCGGGTACTAATGAGCAGTTCTTC,CASSLEGLAGTNEQFF
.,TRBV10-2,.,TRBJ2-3,TGCGCCAGCACCTCGACAGACACAGATACGCAGTATTTT,CASTSTDTDTQYF
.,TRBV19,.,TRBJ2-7,TGTGCCAGTAGTCCGAGTCTCTCCGGGTCCTACGAGCAGTACTTC,CASSPSLSGSYEQYF
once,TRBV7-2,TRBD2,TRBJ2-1,TGTGCCAGCAGCCCCAAAGGGTTGTCTAGCGGGAGCAATGAGCAGTTCTTC,CASSPKGLSSGSNEQFF
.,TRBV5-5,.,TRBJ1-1,TGTGCCAGCAGCCGGGACGGGAGCATGAACACTGAAGCTTTCTTT,CASSRDGSMNTEAFF
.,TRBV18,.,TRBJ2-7,TGTGCCAGCTCACCATACAACAGGGAGTCCTACGAGCAGTACTTC,CASSPYNRESYEQYF
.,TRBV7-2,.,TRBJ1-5,TGTGCCAGCAGCTTAGCGGTGACAGGCAATCAGCCCCAGCATTTT,CASSLAVTGNQPQHF
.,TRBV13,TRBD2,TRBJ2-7,TGTGCCAGCAGCTCGGGACTAGCGGACTCCTACGAGCAGTACTTC,CASSSGLADSYEQYF
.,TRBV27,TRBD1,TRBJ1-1,TGTGCCAGCAGTTTTTGGGACAGGGGGGCCACTGAAGCTTTCTTT,CASSFWDRGATEAFF
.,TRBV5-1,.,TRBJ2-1,TGCGCCAGCAGAGTTGACAACGGTGACTACAATGAGCAGTTCTTC,CASRVDNGDYNEQFF
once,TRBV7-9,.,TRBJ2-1,TGTGCCAGCAGCTTAGATACAGGTTCGCGTGAGCAGTTCTTC,CASSLDTGSREQFF
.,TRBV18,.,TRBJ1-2,TGTGCCAGCTCACCGGGGCAGGGTACAGCGGGCTACACCTTC,CASSPGQGTAGYTF
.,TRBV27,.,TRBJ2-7,TGTGCCAGCAGTTTAGTGGGGAATACAGCCTACGAGCAGTACTTC,CASSLVGNTAYEQYF